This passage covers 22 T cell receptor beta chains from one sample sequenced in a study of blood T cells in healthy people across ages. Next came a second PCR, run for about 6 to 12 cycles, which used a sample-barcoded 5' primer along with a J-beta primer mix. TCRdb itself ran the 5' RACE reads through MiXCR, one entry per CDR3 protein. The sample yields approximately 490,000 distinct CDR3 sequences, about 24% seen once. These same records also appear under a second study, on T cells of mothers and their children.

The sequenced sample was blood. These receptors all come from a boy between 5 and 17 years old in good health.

The CDR3 reads CASSDGRGRETQYF. The DNA of the CDR3 is TGTGCCAGCAGCGACGGGAGGGGACGGGAGACCCAGTACTTC. J is TRBJ2-5 and V is TRBV9; 8 bases align to TRBD2. The CDR3 is made up of 14 amino acids. The germline V gene encodes CDR1 SGDLS and CDR2 YYNGEE. V lost 3 bases to trimming and J lost 5 bases; unmatched junction nucleotides: 6.

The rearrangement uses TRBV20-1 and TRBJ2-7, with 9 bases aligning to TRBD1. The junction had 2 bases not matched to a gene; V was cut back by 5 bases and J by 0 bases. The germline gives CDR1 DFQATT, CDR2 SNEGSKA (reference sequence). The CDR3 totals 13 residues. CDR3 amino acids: CSAWDRDSYEQYF. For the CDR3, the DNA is TGCAGTGCTTGGGACAGGGACTCCTACGAGCAGTACTTC.

The CDR3 here is CASSPSSAASYEQYF. CDR3 in DNA: TGTGCCAGCAGCCCGTCCTCGGCTGCTTCCTACGAGCAGTACTTC. J is TRBJ2-5 and V is TRBV7-2; D remains ambiguous. Matching the DNA end better, TRBJ2-7 makes the J call doubtful. Per the germline V gene, CDR1 is SGHTA and CDR2 is FQGNSA. CDR3 length: 15 residues.

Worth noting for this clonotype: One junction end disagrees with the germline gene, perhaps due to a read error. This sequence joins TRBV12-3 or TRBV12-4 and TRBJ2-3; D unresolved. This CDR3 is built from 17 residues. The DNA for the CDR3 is TGTGCCAGCAGTTTATACGCAAGCACCGTGAGCGCAGATGCGCAGTATTTT. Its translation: CASSLYASTVSADAQYF.

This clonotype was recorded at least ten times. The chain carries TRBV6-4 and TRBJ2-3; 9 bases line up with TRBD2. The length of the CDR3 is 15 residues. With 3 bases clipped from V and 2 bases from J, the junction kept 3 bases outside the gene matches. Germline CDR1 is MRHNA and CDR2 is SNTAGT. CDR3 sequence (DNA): TGTGCCAGCAGTGAGCGGGGGGGCCACACAGATACGCAGTATTTT. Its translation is CASSERGGHTDTQYF.

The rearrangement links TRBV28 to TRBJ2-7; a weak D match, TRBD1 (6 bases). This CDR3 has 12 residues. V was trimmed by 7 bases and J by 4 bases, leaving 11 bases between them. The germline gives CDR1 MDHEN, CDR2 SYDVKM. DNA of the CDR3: TGTGCCAGCAACCTGGACAGTTACGAGCAGTACTTC. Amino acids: CASNLDSYEQYF.

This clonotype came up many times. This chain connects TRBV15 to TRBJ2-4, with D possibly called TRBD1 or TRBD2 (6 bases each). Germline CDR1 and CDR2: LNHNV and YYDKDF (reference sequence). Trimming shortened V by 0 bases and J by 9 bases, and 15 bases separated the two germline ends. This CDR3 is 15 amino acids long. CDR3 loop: CATSRDGGGVSIQYF. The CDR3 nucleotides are TGTGCCACCAGCAGAGATGGAGGGGGAGTGAGCATTCAGTACTTC.

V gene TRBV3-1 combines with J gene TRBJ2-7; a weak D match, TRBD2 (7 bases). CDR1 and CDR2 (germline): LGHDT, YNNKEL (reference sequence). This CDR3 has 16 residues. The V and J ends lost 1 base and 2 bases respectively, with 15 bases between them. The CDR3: CASSQGGASGPYEQYF. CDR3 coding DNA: TGTGCCAGCAGCCAAGGGGGGGCTAGCGGTCCCTACGAGCAGTACTTC.

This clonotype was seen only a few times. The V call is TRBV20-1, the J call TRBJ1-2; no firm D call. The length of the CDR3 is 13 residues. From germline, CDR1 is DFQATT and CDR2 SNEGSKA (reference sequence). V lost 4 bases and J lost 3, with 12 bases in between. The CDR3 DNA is TGCAGTGCTAATTCAGGAATTGACTATGGCTACACCTTC. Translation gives CSANSGIDYGYTF.

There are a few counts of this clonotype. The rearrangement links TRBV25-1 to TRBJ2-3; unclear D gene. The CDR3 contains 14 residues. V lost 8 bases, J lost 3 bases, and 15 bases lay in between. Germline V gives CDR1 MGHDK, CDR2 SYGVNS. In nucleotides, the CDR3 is TGTGCCAGCGGCCTTACAGACGGGACAGATACGCAGTATTTT. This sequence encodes CASGLTDGTDTQYF.

The CDR3 reads CASSLKGAGREKLFF. CDR3 in DNA: TGTGCCAGCAGTTTAAAGGGGGCTGGTAGGGAAAAACTGTTTTTT. This chain joins TRBV28 and TRBJ1-4; 7 nucleotides match TRBD1. The germline CDR1 and CDR2 sequences are MDHEN and SYDVKM. This CDR3 is built from 15 residues. J lost 8 bases, V lost 2 bases, and 8 bases had no gene match.

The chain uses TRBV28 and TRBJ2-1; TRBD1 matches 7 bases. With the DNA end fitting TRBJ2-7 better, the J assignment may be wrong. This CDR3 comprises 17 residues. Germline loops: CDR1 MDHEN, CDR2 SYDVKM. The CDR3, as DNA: TGTGCCAGCAGTTTTGTACGGTCGACAGGGAAAGCTGGTCAGCAGTACTTC. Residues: CASSFVRSTGKAGQQYF.

The CDR3 DNA follows: TGTGCCAGCAGTTACCCGGGGGCCCTTATTTACAATGAGCAGTTCTTC. Translated: CASSYPGALIYNEQFF. The J gene is TRBJ2-1, the V gene TRBV6-2 or TRBV6-3; D may be TRBD1 or TRBD2 (6 bases each). Trimming removed 2 bases at V and 4 bases at J, with 15 bases between. The CDR3 length is 16 residues. Per germline, CDR1 MNHEY and CDR2 SVGEGT.

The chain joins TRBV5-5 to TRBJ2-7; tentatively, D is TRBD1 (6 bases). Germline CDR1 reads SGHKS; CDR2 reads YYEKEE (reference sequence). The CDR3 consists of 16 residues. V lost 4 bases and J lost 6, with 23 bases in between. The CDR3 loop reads CASSPGFGQTTVEQYF. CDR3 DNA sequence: TGTGCCAGCAGCCCCGGGTTCGGACAGACCACCGTCGAGCAGTACTTC.

This CDR3 is CASSWTSGKNIQYF. The CDR3 DNA sequence: TGTGCCAGCAGTTGGACTAGCGGTAAAAACATTCAGTACTTC. The chain employs TRBV6-6 and TRBJ2-4, with 10 bases identical to TRBD2. Germline assignment: CDR1 MNHNY and CDR2 SVGAGI (reference sequence). After removal of 4 bases from V and 4 bases from J, the junction contained 1 base not matched to a gene. This CDR3 has 14 amino acids.

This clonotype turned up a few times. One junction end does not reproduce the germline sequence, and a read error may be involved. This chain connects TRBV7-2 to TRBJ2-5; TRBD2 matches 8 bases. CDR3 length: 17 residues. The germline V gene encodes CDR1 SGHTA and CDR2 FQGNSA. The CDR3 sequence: CASSWGSRLAPQEAQYF. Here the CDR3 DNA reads TGTGCCAGCAGCTGGGGGTCGAGACTAGCGCCACAAGAGGCCCAGTACTTC.

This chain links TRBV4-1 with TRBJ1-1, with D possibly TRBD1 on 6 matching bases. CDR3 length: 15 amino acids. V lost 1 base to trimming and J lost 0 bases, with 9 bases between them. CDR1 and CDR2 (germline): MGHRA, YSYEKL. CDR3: CASSQGQAMNTEAFF. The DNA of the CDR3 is TGCGCCAGCAGCCAAGGACAGGCCATGAACACTGAAGCTTTCTTT.

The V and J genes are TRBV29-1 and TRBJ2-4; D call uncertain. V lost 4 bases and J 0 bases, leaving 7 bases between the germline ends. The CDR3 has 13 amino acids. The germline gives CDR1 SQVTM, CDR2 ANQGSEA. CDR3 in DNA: TGCAGCGTTGGAGTGGGAGCCAAAAACATTCAGTACTTC. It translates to CSVGVGAKNIQYF.

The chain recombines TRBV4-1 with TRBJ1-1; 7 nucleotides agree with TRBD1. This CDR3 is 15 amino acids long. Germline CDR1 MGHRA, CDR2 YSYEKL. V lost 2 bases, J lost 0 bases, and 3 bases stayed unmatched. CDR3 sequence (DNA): TGCGCCAGCAGCCAACATCAGGGGGTGAACACTGAAGCTTTCTTT. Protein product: CASSQHQGVNTEAFF.

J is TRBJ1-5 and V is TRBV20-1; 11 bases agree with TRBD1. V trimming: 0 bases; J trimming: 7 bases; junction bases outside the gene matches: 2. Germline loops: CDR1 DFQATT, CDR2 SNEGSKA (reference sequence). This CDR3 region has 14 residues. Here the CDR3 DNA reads TGCAGTGCTAGAGAGGGGACAGGGGGACAGCCCCAGCATTTT. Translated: CSAREGTGGQPQHF.

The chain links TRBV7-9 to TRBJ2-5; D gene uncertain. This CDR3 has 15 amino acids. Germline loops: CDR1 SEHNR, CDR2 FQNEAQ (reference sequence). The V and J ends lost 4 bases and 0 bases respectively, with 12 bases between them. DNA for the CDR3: TGTGCCAGCAGCTCGGCTCGACGGCACCAAGAGACCCAGTACTTC. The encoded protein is CASSSARRHQETQYF.

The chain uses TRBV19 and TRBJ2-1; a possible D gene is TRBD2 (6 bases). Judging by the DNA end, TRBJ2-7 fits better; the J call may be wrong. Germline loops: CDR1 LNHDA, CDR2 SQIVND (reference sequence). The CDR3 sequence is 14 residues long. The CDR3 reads CASSTAGITYEQYF. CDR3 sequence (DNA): TGTGCCAGTAGTACGGCGGGGATCACCTACGAGCAGTACTTC.